A selection of T cell receptor beta chains follows, all from one sample in a study of OX40 agonist ivuxolimab in advanced cancers. Sequencing was performed with immunoSEQ multiplex PCR; in TCRdb, only in-frame clones are kept and a portion is missing. The table includes roughly 22,000 clones, 86% detected once. The material was CD4+ or CD8+ T cells sorted from blood, obtained in a trial of the OX40 agonist ivuxolimab. The receptors derive from an adult with an advanced solid tumor such as melanoma, head and neck, liver or kidney cancer. Both conserved end residues are part of each CDR3. The D gene is left open where the match is weak. Some rows have no size entry. The others give once, few or many, or a class for an expanded clone.

clone_size j_call d_call v_call cdr3_nt cdr3_aa
. TRBJ2-7 . TRBV5-4 TGTGCCAGCAGCTCCCAGGGAGAGCAGTACTTC CASSSQGEQYF
. TRBJ2-7 . TRBV29-1 TGCAGCGTTGAATCGGGCAGGGGAGTTGACGAGCAGTACTTC CSVESGRGVDEQYF
. TRBJ2-7 TRBD1 TRBV30 TGTGCCTGGAGTGGGGGGCAGGGGGCCGGGGAGCAGTACTTC CAWSGGQGAGEQYF
. TRBJ1-4 . TRBV27 TGTGCCAGCAAGGCCCAGGGCCTGGAGGAACTGTTTTTT CASKAQGLEELFF
few TRBJ2-5 . TRBV5-1 TGCGCCAGCAGCCCGATATCCCAAGAGACCCAGTACTTC CASSPISQETQYF
. TRBJ1-1 TRBD1 TRBV11-3 TGTGCCAGCAGCCCGAGGACAGGGGGTGTTGAAGCTTTCTTT CASSPRTGGVEAFF
few TRBJ1-1 . TRBV28 TGTGCCAGCAGTTCCTCAGGGAACACTGAAGCTTTCTTT CASSSSGNTEAFF
. TRBJ2-3 . TRBV9 TGTGCCAGCAGCGGAGGGGACTCTCATTTTGTAGATACGCAGTATTTT CASSGGDSHFVDTQYF
. TRBJ1-1 . TRBV19 TGTGCCAGTAGTATAGGAGGATCCTCTGAAGCTTTCTTT CASSIGGSSEAFF
. TRBJ2-7 TRBD1 TRBV29-1 TGCAGCGTTGTCGGGGACAGGAACTACGAGCAGTACTTC CSVVGDRNYEQYF
. TRBJ1-6 . TRBV25-1 TGTGCCAGCAGTGAAGGACAGAGATTAAATTCACCCCTCCACTTT CASSEGQRLNSPLHF
once TRBJ2-3 . TRBV7-8 TGTGCCAGCAGCTTAGGGTCCTACACAGATACGCAGTATTTT CASSLGSYTDTQYF
. TRBJ2-1 TRBD2 TRBV27 TGTGCCAGCAGCCGTATTGGGACAGGGACTAGCGGATTCTTCTACAATGAGCAGTTCTTC CASSRIGTGTSGFFYNEQFF
. TRBJ2-1 TRBD2 TRBV6-1 TGTGCCAGCAGTCCTAGCGGGATCGCCTACAATGAGCAGTTCTTC CASSPSGIAYNEQFF
. TRBJ1-1 . TRBV29-1 TGCAGCGCACAAGTGAACACTGAAGCTTTCTTT CSAQVNTEAFF
. TRBJ2-5 TRBD2 TRBV29-1 TGCAGCGTTGAATTACTAGCGGGAGAGGTAGAGACCCAGTACTTC CSVELLAGEVETQYF
. TRBJ2-5 . TRBV7-9 TGTGCCAGCAGTGTTAAAGAGACCCAGTACTTC CASSVKETQYF
. TRBJ2-1 TRBD2 TRBV27 TGTGCCAGCAGTTTAAGCGGGAACACCTACAATGAGCAGTTCTTC CASSLSGNTYNEQFF
. TRBJ2-1 TRBD2 TRBV27 TGTGCCAGCAGTTTATCGGGGGGACTAGGCCGTGAGCAGTTCTTC CASSLSGGLGREQFF
. TRBJ2-7 TRBD2 TRBV19 TGTGCCAGTAGTATAACGGGTAGCGGGAGGGGTGAGCAGTACTTC CASSITGSGRGEQYF
few TRBJ1-1 . TRBV2 TGTGCCAGCAATGGTAGGGGGTGGAGGACTGAAGCTTTCTTT CASNGRGWRTEAFF
. TRBJ2-7 . TRBV13 TGTGCCAGCAGCCCTATCTACGAGCAGTACTTC CASSPIYEQYF
. TRBJ2-6 . TRBV19 TGTGCCAGTAGTACCAACAGGGTTGCTGGGGCCAACGTCCTGACTTTC CASSTNRVAGANVLTF
. TRBJ2-7 TRBD1 TRBV23-1 TGCGCCAGCAGTCTCTTCGACAGGGGGGACGAGTCGGACCACTCCTACGAGCAGTACTTC CASSLFDRGDESDHSYEQYF
. TRBJ1-2 TRBD1 TRBV6-5 TGTGCCAGCAGTTCCCTTCGGGACAGGCGAACTTATGGCTACACCTTC CASSSLRDRRTYGYTF
few TRBJ2-1 TRBD2 TRBV9 TGTGCCAGCAGCGTAGTAGGAGGGACTAGCGGGGGACCCTACAATGAGCAGTTCTTC CASSVVGGTSGGPYNEQFF
. TRBJ2-3 TRBD2 TRBV7-9 TGTGCCAGCAGCTGGACTAGCAATCCAGATACGCAGTATTTT CASSWTSNPDTQYF
. TRBJ2-7 . TRBV13 TGTGCCAGCAGCTCCCAGGGCCTCAGGAGCTCCTACGAGCAGTACTTC CASSSQGLRSSYEQYF
. TRBJ2-1 . TRBV6-5 TGTGCCAGCAGTTACTCGACAGGTTACAATGAGCAGTTCTTC CASSYSTGYNEQFF
. TRBJ2-3 . TRBV10-3 TGTGCCATCAGCTGGGACAGCACAGATACGCAGTATTTT CAISWDSTDTQYF
. TRBJ1-2 TRBD1 TRBV19 TGTGCCAGTAGTATCCCCGCGTGGACAGGGGGGCATGGCTACACCTTC CASSIPAWTGGHGYTF
. TRBJ1-2 . TRBV4-1 TGCGCCAGCAGCCAAGGCGTTAGGGGGACCCTGGGTGGCTACACCTTC CASSQGVRGTLGGYTF
. TRBJ2-7 TRBD2 TRBV6-6 TGCGCCAGCAGCTGGGGACTAGCGAGTGAGCAGTACTTC CASSWGLASEQYF
. TRBJ1-1 . TRBV6-5 TGTGCCAGCAGTCAGTTCCAAGACGGCCGGGCTGAAGCTTTCTTT CASSQFQDGRAEAFF
. TRBJ2-1 . TRBV4-1 TGCGCCAGCAGCCAAGAGCCCCATACAGTCTTACCCTACAATGAGCAGTTCTTC CASSQEPHTVLPYNEQFF
. TRBJ1-2 . TRBV7-9 TGTGCCAGCAGTCGTCCCATAGACAGAATGATCTATGGCTACACCTTC CASSRPIDRMIYGYTF
once TRBJ2-7 TRBD1 TRBV19 TGTGCCAGTCGACAGGGGCCCTCCTACGAGCAGTACTTC CASRQGPSYEQYF
once TRBJ1-2 . TRBV15 TGTGCCACCAGCAGAGATCGGGGGCACCTATCCTCCTATGGCTACACCTTC CATSRDRGHLSSYGYTF
. TRBJ2-3 TRBD2 TRBV2 TGTGCCGCCTTAGCGGGGAGGAGCGGATGGGATACGCAGTATTTT CAALAGRSGWDTQYF
. TRBJ2-1 TRBD2 TRBV2 TGTGCCAGCAAGGGGTGGAGCGGGGAGCAGAATGAGCAGTTCTTC CASKGWSGEQNEQFF
. TRBJ2-3 . TRBV4-1 TGCGCCAGCAGCCACAGGTTCCGGGACTCCTTCACAGATACGCAGTATTTT CASSHRFRDSFTDTQYF
. TRBJ1-2 TRBD1 TRBV27 TGTGCCAGCAGCATGGGACAGCTTAATGGCTACACCTTC CASSMGQLNGYTF